This TCR beta chain was recorded in a study of CD8 T cells in Susac syndrome. Study-level results: The study recognized that the number of individuals in its TCR sequencing and HLA analysis was relatively small. Clonal expansion of CD8+ cells in Susac peaked in TEMRA cells (and in active patients).

Concerning this clonotype: Its antigen is undetermined.

TEMRA cells were FACS-enriched, unlike CD8+ and CD4+ T cells, which were negatively isolated. The V end was cut by 4 bases, the J end by 1 base, with 11 bases between. The CDR3 spans 15 residues. A quantity of roughly 0.5 to 1 ug RNA underwent reverse transcription using random hexamers. The authors amplified TCR beta CDR3 across 54 Vbeta and 13 Jbeta using immunoSEQ multiplex PCR. TCRdb recomputed calls from the immunoSEQ multiplex PCR reads with MiXCR, one row per CDR3 protein. The repertoire has under 85,000 distinct CDR3 sequences, approximately 95% of them found once; the top ten carry less than 0.95%.

The specimen was CD8+ T cells from PBMCs. The chain is built from TRBV23-1 and TRBJ2-4; D might be TRBD1 (6 bases). TRBV23-1 is classed as an ORF, of uncertain function. This TCR came from a human donor with Susac syndrome. The CDR3 DNA is TGCGCCAGCAGTCGACAGGCAGCGGCCAAAAACATTCAGTACTTC. The encoded protein is CASSRQAAAKNIQYF.